This T cell receptor beta chain was sequenced during a study of blood T cell repertoires in COVID-19. The authors' processing: Reference gene primer amplification in the assay estimated nucleated cell counts. Repertoires were generated with immunoSEQ multiplex PCR, while TCRdb's copy carries only in-frame clones and drops some. V and J calls and clone size follow that table, whereas D and trimming were derived from the DNA. Here the sample spans some 58,000 clones, approximately 80% being singletons. CDR3 length equals 14 residues. Losses at the gene ends were 0 bases for V and 7 bases for J; bases not matched to a gene: 6. Germline CDR1 is MGHRA and CDR2 is YSYEKL.

The chain carries TRBV4-1 and TRBJ2-7; 7 bases agree with TRBD2. The TCR was taken from a human donor in a cohort sampled during active COVID-19. The material sequenced was peripheral blood. As DNA, the CDR3 is TGCGCCAGCAGCCAAGACCCCGCGGGGGATGAGCAGTACTTC. Its protein is CASSQDPAGDEQYF.